These 24 T cell receptor beta chains originate from one sample sequenced in a study of T-cell reconstitution after alpha-beta-depleted transplantation in children. Unique molecular identifiers were used in preparing the TCRbeta library. TCRdb re-analysed the PCR reads in MiXCR, keeping a single row per CDR3 protein. The sample contains 600,000 to 700,000 distinct CDR3 sequences, around a sixth of which appear only once. Source: PBMCs from the stem cell graft donor, taken from the stem cell graft. All receptors derive from a human donor who donated a stem cell graft to a child with acute myeloid leukemia.

This CDR3 is CASSLAVAAPATNEKLFF. Here the CDR3 DNA reads TGTGCCAGCAGCTTAGCGGTGGCGGCGCCAGCAACTAATGAAAAACTGTTTTTT. The rearrangement links TRBV7-2 to TRBJ1-4; D is unresolved. The CDR3 spans 18 residues. Germline CDR1 is SGHTA and CDR2 is FQGNSA. V lost 0 bases and J 0 bases, leaving 14 bases between the germline ends.

Many counts were recorded for this clonotype. The CDR3 protein is CASRRGSGANVLTF. DNA for the CDR3: TGTGCCAGCAGGAGGGGCTCTGGGGCCAACGTCCTGACTTTC. The chain employs TRBV12-3 or TRBV12-4 and TRBJ2-6; the D gene could be TRBD1 or TRBD2 (5 bases each). This CDR3 has 14 residues. V lost 6 bases and J 0 bases, leaving 6 bases between the germline ends.

In this sample, this clonotype turned up many times. The V and J genes are TRBV20-1 and TRBJ2-1, with D perhaps assigned TRBD1 or TRBD2 (5 bases each). CDR1 is DFQATT, CDR2 SNEGSKA, per germline (reference sequence). Trimming cost V 6 bases and J 6 bases, with 18 bases left between them. The CDR3 sequence is 14 residues long. CDR3 nucleotide sequence: TGCAGTGCCCCGAGAGGGGCGACACTCAATGAGCAGTTCTTC. Translated, it gives CSAPRGATLNEQFF.

This clonotype came up many times. The rearrangement uses TRBV19 and TRBJ2-1; no firm D call. V was trimmed by 6 bases and J by 1 base, leaving 16 bases between them. From germline, CDR1 is LNHDA and CDR2 SQIVND (reference sequence). There are 16 residues in the CDR3. This CDR3 reads CASSPMGRGSYNEQFF. CDR3 in DNA: TGTGCCAGTAGCCCCATGGGTCGCGGATCCTACAATGAGCAGTTCTTC.

This clonotype was observed at least ten times. The chain uses TRBV13 and TRBJ2-7; D is possibly TRBD1 (6 bases). This CDR3 is 14 amino acids long. The V end was cut by 4 bases, the J end by 0 bases, with 10 bases between. Germline CDR1 is PRHDT and CDR2 is FYEKMQ (reference sequence). CDR3 DNA sequence: TGTGCCAGCAGCTCCCGGGACATCTCCTACGAGCAGTACTTC. It encodes CASSSRDISYEQYF. Full variable domain (missing parts from reference TRBV13 and TRBJ2-7): AAGVIQSPRHLIKEKRETATLKCYPIPRHDTVYWYQQGPGQDPQFLISFYEKMQSDKGSIPDRFSAQQFSDYHSELNMSSLELGDSALYFCASSSRDISYEQYFGPGTRLTVT.

The gene calls are TRBV28 and TRBJ2-1, with 9 positions matching TRBD2. The CDR3 runs 15 residues. J lost 5 bases, V lost 5 bases, and 7 bases had no gene match. Germline assignment: CDR1 MDHEN and CDR2 SYDVKM. In DNA form, the CDR3 reads TGTGCCAGCAGTCTTCCTTCTAGCGGGGACAATGAGCAGTTCTTC. This codes for CASSLPSSGDNEQFF.

This clonotype was seen ten or more times. The rearrangement joins TRBV5-1 to TRBJ1-1, with D possibly being TRBD1 (6 bases). The germline CDR1 and CDR2 sequences are SGHRS and YFSETQ. Trimming removed 1 base at V and 0 bases at J, with 10 bases between. There are 15 residues in the CDR3. The chain's CDR3 is CASSLSTGMNTEAFF. In DNA form, the CDR3 reads TGCGCCAGCAGCTTGAGTACAGGGATGAACACTGAAGCTTTCTTT.

The V call is TRBV6-2 or TRBV6-3, the J call TRBJ2-2; 7 nucleotides line up with TRBD2. J was trimmed by 1 base and V by 2 bases; bases with no gene match: 4. In germline, CDR1 is MNHEY, CDR2 SVGEGT. The CDR3 runs to 16 residues. CDR3 region: CASSYRLAVNTGELFF. The CDR3 DNA sequence: TGTGCCAGCAGTTACCGGCTAGCGGTGAACACCGGGGAGCTGTTTTTT.

There are a few counts of this clonotype. The J gene is TRBJ1-5, the V gene TRBV6-1, with D perhaps TRBD1 (6 bases). V dropped 6 bases and J dropped 3 bases, with 15 bases sitting between them. The CDR3 covers 15 residues. Germline V gene sequence: CDR1 MNHNS, CDR2 SASEGT. The CDR3 DNA reads as TGTGCCAGCAGCCCCCTCAGGGGACCCAATCAGCCCCAGCATTTT. This gives the protein CASSPLRGPNQPQHF.

The chain is built from TRBV6-1 and TRBJ2-7, with D tentatively TRBD2 (6 bases). V lost 8 bases to trimming and J lost 2 bases, with 16 bases between them. Germline CDR1 and CDR2: MNHNS and SASEGT. The CDR3 is 14 residues long. CDR3: CASSEAGIPYEQYF. The CDR3, as DNA: TGTGCCAGCTCTGAGGCGGGGATTCCCTACGAGCAGTACTTC.

The chain uses TRBV21-1 and TRBJ2-3; TRBD2, the table's D call, lacks a check against the DNA. TRBV21-1 constitutes a pseudogene. CDR3 size: 22 residues. CDR3 loop: CAGPAKLAGGRKLGQGTDTQYF. CDR3 DNA: TGTGCCGGACCAGCTAAGCTAGCGGGGGGACGAAAGCTTGGCCAGGGCACAGATACGCAGTATTTT.

At least ten counts were recorded for this clonotype. The V and J genes are TRBV5-1 and TRBJ2-1; 13 nucleotides match TRBD2. V dropped 4 bases and J dropped 6; count of bases not matched to a gene: 4. Per germline, CDR1 SGHRS and CDR2 YFSETQ. The CDR3 sequence is 15 residues long. The CDR3 sequence: CASSPTSGGTNEQFF. The DNA of the CDR3 is TGCGCCAGCAGCCCGACTAGCGGGGGGACCAATGAGCAGTTCTTC.

About this clonotype: One base away lies a much larger clone, so this may be a sequencing read error. CDR3 in amino acids: CRATTRRQGGNQPQHF. The DNA of the CDR3 is TGCAGGGCCACAACCCGAAGACAGGGCGGAAATCAGCCCCAGCATTTT. This sequence joins TRBV20-1 and TRBJ1-5; 7 bases agree with TRBD1. Germline loops: CDR1 DFQATT, CDR2 SNEGSKA (reference sequence). The CDR3 consists of 16 residues.

This clonotype was seen repeatedly, ten times or more. The V and J genes are TRBV28 and TRBJ1-1, with unresolved D. Trimming took off 4 bases at V and 2 bases at J, with 14 bases between the two ends. The germline V gene has CDR1 MDHEN and CDR2 SYDVKM. The CDR3 runs 15 residues. The CDR3 protein is CASSSQGRKNTEAFF. DNA for the CDR3: TGTGCCAGCAGTTCACAAGGGCGTAAAAACACTGAAGCTTTCTTT. The entire variable domain, with the rest obtained from reference TRBV28 and TRBJ1-1, is as follows: DVKVTQSSRYLVKRTGEKVFLECVQDMDHENMFWYRQDPGLGLRLIYFSYDVKMKEKGDIPEGYSVSREKKERFSLILESASTNQTSMYLCASSSQGRKNTEAFFGQGTRLTVV.

This clonotype was detected many times. The chain uses TRBV20-1 and TRBJ1-1; D not certain. This CDR3 has 13 amino acids. CDR1 and CDR2 from the germline V gene are DFQATT and SNEGSKA (reference sequence). V lost 5 bases, J lost 0 bases, and 10 bases lay in between. The chain's CDR3 is CSAVARVNTEAFF. The CDR3 bases are TGCAGTGCTGTAGCTAGAGTGAACACTGAAGCTTTCTTT.

To note about this clonotype: Likely a read error: the CDR3 ends without its conserved phenylalanine or tryptophan. The chain uses TRBV7-3 and TRBJ1-1, with TRBD1 matching 7 bases. Germline V lookup: CDR1 SGHTA, CDR2 FQGTGA. Trimming cost V 6 bases and J 3 bases; bases outside gene matches: 4. This CDR3 is built from 13 residues. In DNA form, the CDR3 reads TGTGCCAGCAGTTCCGACAGGGACACTGAAGCTTTCTTA. Translating it yields CASSSDRDTEAFL.

This clonotype was seen more than once but under ten times. This sequence joins TRBV9 and TRBJ2-1, with D perhaps matching TRBD1 (5 bases). This CDR3 region has 15 residues. The V gene lost 2 bases and the J gene lost 0 bases, with 9 bases spanning the gap. Germline V gives CDR1 SGDLS, CDR2 YYNGEE. CDR3 sequence reads: CASSVQGVSYNEQFF. The CDR3 coding sequence is TGTGCCAGCAGCGTGCAAGGGGTCTCCTACAATGAGCAGTTCTTC.

This clonotype has more than one count but fewer than ten. Here the CDR3 reads CASSSLTGKGETQYF. In DNA, the CDR3 is TGTGCCAGCAGTTCGCTCACGGGAAAGGGAGAGACCCAGTACTTC. The chain employs TRBV12-3 or TRBV12-4 and TRBJ2-5, with D perhaps TRBD2 (5 bases). This CDR3 spans 15 amino acids. V lost 4 bases to trimming and J lost 4 bases, with 16 bases between them.

This clonotype was seen many times. This CDR3 is CASSVATRGEAFF. CDR3 nucleotides: TGTGCCAGCAGCGTAGCTACGCGGGGGGAAGCTTTCTTT. The chain is built from TRBV9 and TRBJ1-1, with D possibly matching TRBD1 (5 bases). Trimming removed 0 bases at V and 8 bases at J, with 11 bases between. There are 13 residues in the CDR3. Per the germline V gene, CDR1 is SGDLS and CDR2 is YYNGEE.

A note on this clonotype: A junction boundary mismatches the germline segment, possibly from a read error. CDR3 DNA: TGCTGTGCATTCCCCCACCCTCAGGGGAAGAACACTGAAGCTTTCTTT. Translation gives CCAFPHPQGKNTEAFF. The V call is TRBV20-1, the J call TRBJ1-1; D is possibly TRBD1 (6 bases). The CDR3 is 16 residues long. Germline V CDR1 and CDR2: DFQATT, SNEGSKA (reference sequence).

This clonotype was picked up many times. The V call is TRBV6-4, the J call TRBJ2-5; TRBD2 matches 9 bases. J was trimmed by 7 bases and V by 6 bases; bases with no gene match: 3. Germline V gene sequence: CDR1 MRHNA, CDR2 SNTAGT. The CDR3 sequence is 12 residues long. The CDR3 DNA reads TGTGCCAGCAGGACAGCGGGGGGGACCCAGTACTTC. This codes for CASRTAGGTQYF.

This clonotype was observed a handful of times. CDR3 nucleotides: TGCGCCAGCAGCTTTGCCGTGGGAGCGGGCACAGATACGCAGTATTTT. Residues: CASSFAVGAGTDTQYF. V and J are TRBV5-1 and TRBJ2-3; possible D gene TRBD2, 5 bases. Germline assignment: CDR1 SGHRS and CDR2 YFSETQ. Trimming took 2 bases from V and 1 from J, leaving 14 bases between them. The CDR3 sequence is 16 residues long.

This clonotype was seen ten or more times. The J gene is TRBJ1-2, the V gene TRBV10-3, with D tentatively TRBD1 (5 bases). V lost 9 bases to trimming and J lost 2 bases, with 19 bases between them. The V gene's germline CDR1 is ENHRY and CDR2 SYGVKD. The CDR3 extends over 15 amino acids. The CDR3 nucleotides are TGTGCCATTCATGGGATTTTGACAGTAAACTATGGCTACACCTTC. Amino acids: CAIHGILTVNYGYTF.

This chain uses TRBV20-1 with TRBJ1-1; tentatively, D is TRBD1 (5 bases). The CDR3 has 14 amino acids. Looked up from germline, CDR1 is DFQATT and CDR2 is SNEGSKA (reference sequence). V gave up 3 bases and J gave up 5 bases, with 16 bases separating them. CDR3 sequence reads: CSASQGTVRTEAFF. CDR3 DNA: TGCAGTGCTAGCCAAGGGACCGTGAGGACTGAAGCTTTCTTT.